These 26 T cell receptor beta chains originate from one sample sequenced in a study of glioma-infiltrating T cells. TCR alpha and beta CDR3 regions were amplified from RNA using iRepertoire nested multiplex PCR. TCRdb reanalysed the multiplex PCR reads using MiXCR and keeps one entry per CDR3 protein. The sample has about 140,000 distinct CDR3 sequences, roughly two fifths seen once. The sequenced material came from glioma tissue, nonneoplastic brain tissue, or PBMCs (not recorded which). These TCRs come from a human donor with low-grade glioma or glioblastoma, undergoing nonglioma brain surgery, or in good health (not recorded which).

Of note for this clonotype: One end of the junction is discordant with germline, which a read error may explain. This chain uses TRBV7-9 with TRBJ1-1; 8 bases line up with TRBD1. This CDR3 contains 12 residues. Germline V gives CDR1 SEHNR, CDR2 FQNEAQ (reference sequence). The CDR3 DNA sequence: TGTGCCGGCAGCCGACAGGGGACTGAAGCTTTCTTT. This sequence encodes CAGSRQGTEAFF.

Only a few counts were recorded for this clonotype. The CDR3 region has the DNA TGTGCCAGCAGCCCAACAGGGAGCCCCTACGAGCAGTACTTC. It yields the protein CASSPTGSPYEQYF. This chain joins TRBV7-2 and TRBJ2-7, with D tentatively TRBD1 (6 bases). The CDR3 extends over 14 amino acids. Per germline, CDR1 SGHTA and CDR2 FQGNSA. Trimming took 5 bases from V and 2 from J, leaving 13 bases between them.

Only a few counts were recorded for this clonotype. This rearrangement joins TRBV5-1 to TRBJ2-5; D possibly corresponds to TRBD1 (6 bases). Trimming took off 4 bases at V and 2 bases at J, with 12 bases between the two ends. The CDR3 is 14 amino acids. Per germline, CDR1 SGHRS and CDR2 YFSETQ. This chain's CDR3 is CASSRRTAQETQYF. In DNA form, the CDR3 reads TGCGCCAGCAGCAGGAGGACAGCTCAAGAGACCCAGTACTTC.

The sample holds a few counts of this clonotype. Here the CDR3 reads CASSLAVLDTQYF. CDR3 DNA sequence: TGTGCCAGCAGTTTAGCGGTCCTGGATACGCAGTATTTT. The chain has TRBV12-3 or TRBV12-4 and TRBJ2-3, with D unclear. Trimming removed 0 bases at V and 6 bases at J, with 7 bases between. The CDR3 has 13 amino acids.

This clonotype has more than one count but fewer than ten. The V and J genes are TRBV25-1 and TRBJ1-1, with D possibly matching TRBD1 (5 bases). Germline CDR1 and CDR2: MGHDK and SYGVNS. This CDR3 has 13 residues. Trimming removed 7 bases at V and 0 bases at J, with 9 bases between. This CDR3 reads CASKGQMNTEAFF. CDR3 DNA sequence: TGTGCCAGCAAGGGGCAGATGAACACTGAAGCTTTCTTT.

The chain couples TRBV28 to TRBJ2-7; D gene unclear. Per the germline V gene, CDR1 is MDHEN and CDR2 is SYDVKM. V was clipped by 7 bases and J by 0 bases, with 10 bases between them. This CDR3 spans 13 amino acids. This CDR3 is CASTGPISYEQYF. The DNA of the CDR3 is TGTGCCAGCACAGGACCGATCTCCTACGAGCAGTACTTC.

In regard to this clonotype: At one of its ends the junction is not consistent with the germline gene, which may arise from a read error. The V and J genes are TRBV6-1 and TRBJ1-6; D possibly corresponds to TRBD1 (5 bases). From germline, CDR1 is MNHNS and CDR2 SASEGT. The CDR3 consists of 14 residues. The CDR3 reads CASSEKGEVSPIHF. The CDR3 DNA sequence: TGTGCCAGCAGTGAAAAAGGGGAGGTTTCACCCATCCACTTT.

There are a few counts of this clonotype. The DNA of the CDR3 is TGTGCCAGCAGCAGAGGGACTAGCGCAGGAGATACGCAGTATTTT. It translates to CASSRGTSAGDTQYF. This rearrangement joins TRBV7-2 to TRBJ2-3, with TRBD2 identical over 10 bases. This CDR3 is 15 amino acids long. Looked up from germline, CDR1 is SGHTA and CDR2 is FQGNSA. After removal of 5 bases from V and 5 bases from J, the junction contained 7 bases not matched to a gene.

In regard to this clonotype: One junction end does not reproduce the germline sequence, and a read error may be involved. This chain joins TRBV27 and TRBJ1-3; maybe TRBD1 (6 bases). This CDR3 region has 14 residues. Germline CDR1 reads MNHEY; CDR2 reads SMNVEV (reference sequence). In DNA, the CDR3 is TGTGCCAGCAGTCCGAACAGGGTTGGAGACACCATATATTTT. This encodes CASSPNRVGDTIYF.

The chain employs TRBV19 and TRBJ2-2; D remains unclear. In germline, CDR1 is LNHDA, CDR2 SQIVND (reference sequence). The CDR3 covers 16 residues. V lost 2 bases, J lost 0 bases, and 10 bases lay in between. The CDR3 nucleotides read TGTGCCAGTAGTATAACAGCCAGTGCGAACACCGGGGAGCTGTTTTTT. Residues: CASSITASANTGELFF.

The V gene is TRBV3-1, the J gene TRBJ2-5; perhaps TRBD1 as D (5 bases). This CDR3 spans 14 amino acids. The V gene lost 5 bases and the J gene lost 3 bases, with 13 bases spanning the gap. Germline CDR1 and CDR2: LGHDT and YNNKEL (reference sequence). Written as DNA, the CDR3 is TGTGCCAGCAGCACCGGCCAGGGTGAAGAGACCCAGTACTTC. Its translation: CASSTGQGEETQYF.

This chain uses TRBV7-6 with TRBJ1-1, with no clear D. The CDR3 is made up of 16 amino acids. Germline assignment: CDR1 SGHVS and CDR2 FNYEAQ. The ends were cut back, 0 bases at V and 4 bases at J, with 15 bases in the middle. The CDR3 reads CASSLARAWTPTEAFF. In DNA, the CDR3 is TGTGCCAGCAGCTTAGCGAGGGCATGGACTCCCACTGAAGCTTTCTTT.

The chain carries TRBV4-2 and TRBJ2-3; TRBD1 matches at 8 bases. Germline lookup yields CDR1 LGHNA and CDR2 YNFKEQ. The CDR3 length is 16 residues. J lost 4 bases, V lost 3 bases, and 9 bases had no gene match. DNA of the CDR3: TGTGCCAGCAGCCACCAAGGACAGGGTGGACCAGATACGCAGTATTTT. It encodes CASSHQGQGGPDTQYF.

The chain uses TRBV4-1 and TRBJ1-5; D gene ambiguous. V dropped 1 base and J dropped 7 bases, with 14 bases sitting between them. Germline V gene lookup returns CDR1 MGHRA and CDR2 YSYEKL. CDR3 length equals 15 residues. The CDR3 DNA reads as TGCGCCAGCAGCCAAGTAGCCCAAAGGGAGCAGCCCCAGCATTTT. Amino acids: CASSQVAQREQPQHF.

This clonotype showed up just a few times. V gene TRBV6-1 combines with J gene TRBJ1-2, with 7 bases fitting TRBD1. The CDR3 length is 14 residues. V gave up 6 bases and J gave up 5 bases; unmatched junction bases: 9. Per germline, CDR1 MNHNS and CDR2 SASEGT. As DNA, the CDR3 is TGTGCCAGCAGAGCCGGGGAGACAGGGTATGGCTACACCTTC. It translates to CASRAGETGYGYTF.

The V call is TRBV20-1, the J call TRBJ1-2; D uncertain. This CDR3 spans 13 amino acids. Germline V gives CDR1 DFQATT, CDR2 SNEGSKA (reference sequence). CDR3 DNA sequence: TGCAGCGCTGACCCGGGAACAAACTATGGCTACACCTTC. It yields the protein CSADPGTNYGYTF.

This clonotype was counted many times. This chain links TRBV6-1 with TRBJ2-1; the D gene could be TRBD1 or TRBD2 (5 bases each). The V gene's germline CDR1 is MNHNS and CDR2 SASEGT. Trimming stripped 7 bases from V and 8 bases from J, with 15 bases between. CDR3 size: 13 residues. Here the CDR3 DNA reads TGTGCCAGCACCAGAGGGGAACCCCATGAGCAGTTCTTC. This gives the protein CASTRGEPHEQFF.

With regard to this clonotype: A much larger clonotype is one base distant, so this may be a read error. The J gene is TRBJ2-7, the V gene TRBV6-1, with a possible D match to TRBD1 (6 bases). Trimming removed 4 bases at V and 3 bases at J, with 7 bases between. The length of the CDR3 is 12 residues. The V gene's germline CDR1 is MNHNS and CDR2 SASEGT. For the CDR3, the DNA is TGTGCCAGCAGTGGACAGGACTACGAGCAGTACTTC. Residues: CASSGQDYEQYF.

The J gene is TRBJ2-3, the V gene TRBV27; TRBD1 matches at 10 bases. Germline V lookup: CDR1 MNHEY, CDR2 SMNVEV (reference sequence). Losses at the gene ends were 6 bases for V and 2 bases for J; bases not matched to a gene: 5. The CDR3 sequence is 15 residues long. CDR3 DNA sequence: TGTGCCAGCAGAGCGGACAGGGGGTTCACAGATACGCAGTATTTT. This encodes CASRADRGFTDTQYF.

This sequence joins TRBV4-1 and TRBJ1-2; TRBD1 matches at 12 bases. Germline CDR1 is MGHRA and CDR2 is YSYEKL. The J segment lost 6 bases and the V segment lost 4 bases, leaving 3 bases of the junction unmatched. The CDR3 is made up of 14 amino acids. The CDR3 protein is CASSPGQGAHGYTF. The CDR3, as DNA: TGCGCCAGCAGCCCGGGACAGGGGGCTCATGGCTACACCTTC.

This clonotype occurred a few times. Germline is not matched at one junction end, which may reflect a read error. This chain joins TRBV6-1 and TRBJ1-6; D is possibly TRBD1 (5 bases). Germline V lookup: CDR1 MNHNS, CDR2 SASEGT. The CDR3 covers 13 residues. The CDR3 protein is CASSSNSRVIPLF. CDR3 DNA sequence: TGTGCCAGCAGTTCTAATTCCAGGGTAATTCCTCTTTTT.

In its sample, this clonotype was seen a few times. The gene calls are TRBV2 and TRBJ1-2, with TRBD1 matching over 9 bases. V lost 7 bases to trimming and J lost 7 bases; unmatched junction nucleotides: 13. Germline V gene sequence: CDR1 SNHLY, CDR2 FYNNEI. The CDR3 is 15 residues long. CDR3 sequence: CASTYGTGTDGGYTF. CDR3 DNA: TGTGCCAGCACGTACGGGACAGGGACGGACGGTGGCTACACCTTC.

This clonotype has just a few counts. The chain combines TRBV18 with TRBJ1-5; TRBD1 might be the D (6 bases). The V and J ends lost 6 bases and 1 base respectively, with 10 bases between them. The germline V gene has CDR1 KGHSH and CDR2 LQKENI. The CDR3 length is 14 residues. CDR3 bases: TGTGCCAGCTCGTCGGACAGCAGCAATCAGCCCCAGCATTTT. Protein sequence: CASSSDSSNQPQHF.

This clonotype was seen a handful of times. The V and J genes are TRBV20-1 and TRBJ1-2; TRBD1 might be the D (6 bases). Germline V gene data show CDR1 as DFQATT and CDR2 as SNEGSKA (reference sequence). Trimming took 3 bases from V and 8 from J, leaving 13 bases between them. This CDR3 region has 12 residues. In DNA, the CDR3 is TGCAGTGCTAGTAACAGGGCTGGAGGCTACACCTTC. It encodes CSASNRAGGYTF.

V usage is TRBV12-3 or TRBV12-4 and J usage is TRBJ2-1; D uncertain. The CDR3 spans 13 residues. V was clipped by 6 bases and J by 0 bases, with 6 bases between them. The chain's CDR3 is CASRAGSYNEQFF. The CDR3 coding sequence is TGTGCCAGCAGGGCCGGCTCCTACAATGAGCAGTTCTTC.

At least ten counts were recorded for this clonotype. The chain has TRBV6-1 and TRBJ2-3, with 7 bases identical to TRBD2. The CDR3 runs 14 residues. Looked up from germline, CDR1 is MNHNS and CDR2 is SASEGT. J gave up 5 bases and V 5 bases, and 7 bases lay outside the gene matches. The CDR3 DNA is TGTGCCAGCAGTTTCCGGGGGGAAATAGATACGCAGTATTTT. It yields the protein CASSFRGEIDTQYF.